A single sample gave rise to the 19 T cell receptor beta chains below, sequenced in a study of blood T cell repertoires in COVID-19. Only in-frame clones appear in the TCRdb table, and some are missing; sequencing was by immunoSEQ multiplex PCR. The table has some 97,000 clones, over 75% seen once. The sample taken for sequencing was peripheral blood. All receptors derive from a man aged 30-40 years in a cohort sampled during active COVID-19.

This chain links TRBV23-1 with TRBJ2-5; 10 bases are a match to TRBD1. TRBV23-1 is recorded as an ORF, its role being uncertain. The CDR3 runs to 14 residues. CDR3 in amino acids: CATSRGTGEETQYF. The DNA for the CDR3 is TGCGCAACCAGTCGGGGGACAGGGGAAGAGACCCAGTACTTC.

The V call is TRBV3-1 (or the pseudogene TRBV3-2), the J call TRBJ1-2, with TRBD1 matching 7 bases. There are 14 residues in the CDR3. After removal of 4 bases from V and 7 bases from J, the junction contained 9 bases not matched to a gene. Germline-derived CDR1 and CDR2 are LGHDT and YNNKEL (reference sequence). This chain's CDR3 is CASSPKSGQAGYTF. The CDR3 nucleotides read TGTGCCAGCAGCCCCAAATCAGGACAGGCTGGCTACACCTTC.

The chain combines TRBV28 with TRBJ2-7; D possibly corresponds to TRBD1 (6 bases). Between the trimmed V and J ends, which lost 5 bases and 1 base, there was a span of 12 bases. Germline values: CDR1 MDHEN, CDR2 SYDVKM. The CDR3 spans 14 residues. The CDR3 bases are TGTGCCAGCAGTCCATTACAGGGATCCTACGAGCAGTACTTC. Translated: CASSPLQGSYEQYF.

This clone was counted once. The rearrangement joins TRBV3-1 (or the pseudogene TRBV3-2) to TRBJ2-5; D gene unclear. This CDR3 has 16 amino acids. CDR1 and CDR2 (germline): LGHDT, YNNKEL (reference sequence). Trimming took off 0 bases at V and 2 bases at J, with 13 bases between the two ends. CDR3 protein: CASSQDNRAIQETQYF. CDR3 in DNA: TGTGCCAGCAGCCAAGATAATCGTGCGATACAAGAGACCCAGTACTTC.

The chain employs TRBV12-3 or TRBV12-4 and TRBJ1-1; no firm D call. V shed 1 base and J shed 1 base, with 4 bases lying between them. This CDR3 is built from 13 residues. CDR3 residues: CASSLVQNTEAFF. The CDR3 DNA follows: TGTGCCAGCAGTTTAGTACAGAACACTGAAGCTTTCTTT.

This sequence joins TRBV5-1 and TRBJ2-3; possible D gene TRBD2, 6 bases. This CDR3 has 16 amino acids. The V and J ends lost 0 bases and 4 bases respectively, with 15 bases between them. Germline V gene data show CDR1 as SGHRS and CDR2 as YFSETQ. CDR3 in DNA: TGCGCCAGCAGCTTGGCCGGGTCCGGAGGGGCAGATACGCAGTATTTT. Protein: CASSLAGSGGADTQYF.

As DNA, the CDR3 is TGTGCCAGCAGTTACTCGGACAGGGGGCATGAGAATGAGCAGTTCTTC. Translation gives CASSYSDRGHENEQFF. The J gene is TRBJ2-1, the V gene TRBV6-2 or TRBV6-3; 11 nucleotides agree with TRBD1. V lost 0 bases to trimming and J lost 7 bases; unmatched junction nucleotides: 5. The germline gives CDR1 MNHEY, CDR2 SVGEGT. CDR3 size: 16 residues.

A single count supports this clone. V gene TRBV30 combines with J gene TRBJ1-3; 7 bases match TRBD1. Per the germline V gene, CDR1 is GTSNPN and CDR2 is SVGIG (reference sequence). The CDR3 sequence is 17 residues long. V lost 0 bases and J lost 2; bases outside the gene matches: 10. The CDR3 sequence: CAWSVYHKGAPGNTIYF. For the CDR3, the DNA is TGTGCCTGGAGTGTGTATCATAAGGGGGCGCCTGGAAACACCATATATTTT.

This chain connects TRBV19 to TRBJ1-1; 7 bases match TRBD1. CDR1 is LNHDA, CDR2 SQIVND, per germline (reference sequence). V lost 10 bases to trimming and J lost 1 base; unmatched junction nucleotides: 15. The CDR3 sequence is 16 residues long. CDR3 sequence (DNA): TGTGCCACCCGGGAAAGGGGGCGCACACCGAACACTGAAGCTTTCTTT. Amino acids: CATRERGRTPNTEAFF.

Details on this clone: One end of the junction fails to match germline, which may point to a read error. This chain uses TRBV3-1 (or the pseudogene TRBV3-2) with TRBJ2-1; TRBD2 matches at 7 bases. Germline CDR1 reads LGHDT; CDR2 reads YNNKEL (reference sequence). The CDR3 has 17 residues. CDR3 in amino acids: CASSQVLVRAGYNGQFF. CDR3 bases: TGTGCCAGCAGCCAAGTACTTGTCAGAGCGGGATACAATGGGCAGTTCTTC.

The J gene is TRBJ1-2, the V gene TRBV6-5; TRBD1 matches at 9 bases. Per germline, CDR1 MNHEY and CDR2 SVGAGI. With V trimmed by 9 bases and J by 5 bases, 10 bases remained unmatched. CDR3 length: 14 residues. The CDR3 DNA follows: TGTGCCAGTCGACCGGGACAGGGCGTTTATGGCTACACCTTC. This codes for CASRPGQGVYGYTF.

The rearrangement links TRBV6-5 to TRBJ1-1; D unresolved. CDR1 and CDR2 from the germline V gene are MNHEY and SVGAGI. Trimming left V 0 bases short and J 8 bases short, with 13 bases between. This CDR3 has 14 amino acids. CDR3 sequence: CASSYSRQGLEAFF. The CDR3 DNA reads as TGTGCCAGCAGTTACTCGAGACAAGGATTGGAAGCTTTCTTT.

This sequence joins TRBV7-2 and TRBJ2-3; 10 positions match TRBD2. Germline CDR1 reads SGHTA; CDR2 reads FQGNSA. The V segment lost 5 bases and the J segment 7 bases; nucleotides outside the gene matches: 15. The CDR3 is made up of 17 amino acids. CDR3 sequence reads: CASSPSGGGGSVHTQYF. The CDR3 DNA reads as TGTGCCAGCAGCCCCAGCGGGGGGGGCGGGTCGGTACATACGCAGTATTTT.

The chain links TRBV5-4 to TRBJ2-1; 12 bases are a match to TRBD1. V lost 0 bases and J lost 7; bases outside the gene matches: 5. The length of the CDR3 is 16 residues. Germline V gives CDR1 SGHNT, CDR2 YYREEE (reference sequence). The CDR3 is CASSLAPGQGANEQFF. The CDR3, as DNA: TGTGCCAGCAGCTTGGCCCCGGGACAGGGGGCAAATGAGCAGTTCTTC.

This chain joins TRBV28 and TRBJ2-1; TRBD2 might be the D (7 bases). The germline V gene encodes CDR1 MDHEN and CDR2 SYDVKM. The V end was cut by 4 bases, the J end by 3 bases, with 19 bases between. This CDR3 region has 17 residues. CDR3 loop: CASSSVPGGPDYNEQFF. CDR3 coding DNA: TGTGCCAGCAGTTCAGTACCGGGGGGCCCAGACTACAATGAGCAGTTCTTC.

The J gene is TRBJ2-3, the V gene TRBV18, with 7 bases identical to TRBD2. CDR1 is KGHSH, CDR2 LQKENI, per germline. V shed 6 bases and J 6 bases; nucleotides not matched to a gene: 9. The CDR3 extends over 14 amino acids. The DNA of the CDR3 is TGTGCCAGCTCGCCCGGACTAGTAGGGGATACGCAGTATTTT. This translates into CASSPGLVGDTQYF.

This chain joins TRBV6-5 and TRBJ2-5, with D tentatively TRBD1 (6 bases). The V end lost 6 bases, the J end lost 5 bases, and 19 bases lay between the germline ends. The CDR3 is 15 amino acids. Looked up from germline, CDR1 is MNHEY and CDR2 is SVGAGI. The CDR3 spells CASRLQGRVSETQYF. The CDR3 DNA reads as TGTGCCAGCAGGTTACAGGGAAGGGTATCGGAGACCCAGTACTTC.

The gene calls are TRBV29-1 and TRBJ2-7; no definite D call. Germline loops: CDR1 SQVTM, CDR2 ANQGSEA. CDR3 length: 11 residues. V was cut by 4 bases and J by 3 bases, with 7 bases left in between. Here the CDR3 reads CSVGPDYEQYF. The CDR3 DNA sequence: TGCAGCGTTGGTCCAGACTACGAGCAGTACTTC.

The rearrangement joins TRBV6-5 to TRBJ2-5; the D is unclear. Germline CDR1 MNHEY, CDR2 SVGAGI. The CDR3 covers 13 residues. The V and J ends lost 0 bases and 7 bases respectively, with 9 bases between them. The CDR3 spells CASSYSSSRTQYF. CDR3 bases: TGTGCCAGCAGTTACTCTTCCTCCCGGACCCAGTACTTC.